This T cell receptor beta chain was documented in a study of metastatic and nonmetastatic thyroid tumors. In the study overall: It was across blood and tumor or nodule tissue from malignant and benign thyroid patients that repertoires were compared.

No treatment of any kind had been given to any patient before thyroid surgery. Study-wide results and caveats: Versus benign nodules, malignant thyroid tumors reportedly had significantly higher TCR beta diversity, in blood and tumor.

On this clone itself: The antigen is undetermined.

As handled by the study authors: The study took CDR3 differences across clinicopathological groups and made a distant-metastasis classifier for papillary thyroid cancer from them. TCRdb re-clonotyped the PCR reads through MiXCR. These V and J calls derive from TCRdb rather than the authors' analysis. Of about 6,500 clones in the sample, approximately 35% were seen once. The TCR comes from a female donor with papillary thyroid cancer or a benign thyroid nodule (not recorded which). Some clones in this sample may be carry-over from other donors' samples. The specimen was tumor tissue.

CDR3: CASSISLGQYF. Here the CDR3 DNA reads TGTGCCAGCAGCATTTCCTTGGGGCAGTACTTC. The rearrangement joins TRBV28 to TRBJ2-7; D not certain. With 6 bases removed from V and 9 bases from J, the gap between germline ends came to 12 bases. Germline V lookup: CDR1 MDHEN, CDR2 SYDVKM. The CDR3 sequence is 11 residues long.